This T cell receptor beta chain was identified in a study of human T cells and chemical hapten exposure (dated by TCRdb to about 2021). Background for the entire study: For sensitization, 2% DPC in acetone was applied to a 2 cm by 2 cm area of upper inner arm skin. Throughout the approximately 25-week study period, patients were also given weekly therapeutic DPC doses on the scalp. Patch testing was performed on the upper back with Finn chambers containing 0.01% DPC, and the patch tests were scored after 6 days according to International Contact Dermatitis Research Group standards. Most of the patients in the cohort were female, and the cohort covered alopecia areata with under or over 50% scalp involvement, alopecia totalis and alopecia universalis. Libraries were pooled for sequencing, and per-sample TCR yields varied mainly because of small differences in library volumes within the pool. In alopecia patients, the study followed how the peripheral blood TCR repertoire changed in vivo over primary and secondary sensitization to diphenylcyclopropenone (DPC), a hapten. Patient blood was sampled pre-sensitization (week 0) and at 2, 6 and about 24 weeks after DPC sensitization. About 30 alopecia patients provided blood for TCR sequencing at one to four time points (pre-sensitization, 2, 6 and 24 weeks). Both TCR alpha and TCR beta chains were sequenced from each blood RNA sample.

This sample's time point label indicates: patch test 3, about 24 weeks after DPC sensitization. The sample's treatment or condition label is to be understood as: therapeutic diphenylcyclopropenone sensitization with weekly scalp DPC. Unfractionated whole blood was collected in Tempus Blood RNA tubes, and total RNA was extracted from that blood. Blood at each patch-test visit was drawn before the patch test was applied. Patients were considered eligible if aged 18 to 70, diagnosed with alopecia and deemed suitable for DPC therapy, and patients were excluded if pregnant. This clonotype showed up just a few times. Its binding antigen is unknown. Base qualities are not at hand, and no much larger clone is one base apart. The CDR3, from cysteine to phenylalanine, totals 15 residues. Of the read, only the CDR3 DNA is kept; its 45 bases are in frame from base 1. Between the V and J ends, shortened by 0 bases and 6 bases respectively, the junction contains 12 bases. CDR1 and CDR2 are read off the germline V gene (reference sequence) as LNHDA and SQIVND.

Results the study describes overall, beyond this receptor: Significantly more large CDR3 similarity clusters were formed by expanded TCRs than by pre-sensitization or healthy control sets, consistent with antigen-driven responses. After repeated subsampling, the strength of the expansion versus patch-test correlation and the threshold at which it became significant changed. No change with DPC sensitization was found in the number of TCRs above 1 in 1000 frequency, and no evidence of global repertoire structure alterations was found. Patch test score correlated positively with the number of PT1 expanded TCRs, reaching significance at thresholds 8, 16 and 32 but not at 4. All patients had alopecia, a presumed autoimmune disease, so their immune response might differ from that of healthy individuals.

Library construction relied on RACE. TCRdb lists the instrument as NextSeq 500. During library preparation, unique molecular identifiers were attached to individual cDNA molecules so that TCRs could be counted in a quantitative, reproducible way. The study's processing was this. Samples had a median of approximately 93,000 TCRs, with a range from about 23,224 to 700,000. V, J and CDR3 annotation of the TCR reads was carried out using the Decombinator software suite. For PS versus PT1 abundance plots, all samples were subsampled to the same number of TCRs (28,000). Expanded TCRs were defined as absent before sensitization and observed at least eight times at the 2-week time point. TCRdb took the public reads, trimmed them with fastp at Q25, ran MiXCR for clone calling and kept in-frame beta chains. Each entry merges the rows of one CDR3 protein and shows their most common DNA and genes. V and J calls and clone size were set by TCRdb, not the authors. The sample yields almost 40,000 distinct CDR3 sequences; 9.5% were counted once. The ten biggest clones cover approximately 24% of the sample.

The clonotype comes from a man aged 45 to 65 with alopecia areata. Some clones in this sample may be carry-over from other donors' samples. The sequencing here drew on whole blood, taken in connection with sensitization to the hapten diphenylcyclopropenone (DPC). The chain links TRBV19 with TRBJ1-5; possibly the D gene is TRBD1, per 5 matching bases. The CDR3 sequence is CASSIDRGDAQPQHF. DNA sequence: TGTGCCAGTAGTATAGATCGCGGGGACGCTCAGCCCCAGCATTTT.